This entry lists 14 T cell receptor beta chains sequenced from one sample in a study of molecular identifiers for immune sequencing clone quantification. TCRdb independently ran MiXCR on the PCR reads; one entry per CDR3 protein. Of over 600,000 distinct CDR3 sequences in the sample, about 20% were seen once. The sequenced sample was naive CD8+ T cells from blood, with Jurkat cell RNA spiked in. This sample's subset: FACS-sorted CD8+CD4-CCR7+CD45RA+ naive T cells. The source is a human donor in good health. Some libraries in this study had Jurkat cell RNA spiked in.

In its sample, this clonotype was seen many times. The chain is built from TRBV7-2 and TRBJ2-3; D is unresolved. V was pared by 1 base and J by 6 bases, with 11 bases between. The CDR3 is 14 amino acids. Germline V gene sequence: CDR1 SGHTA, CDR2 FQGNSA. CDR3 protein: CASSLVVFPDTQYF. The CDR3 DNA sequence: TGTGCCAGCAGCTTAGTCGTTTTCCCCGATACGCAGTATTTT.

This clonotype was seen at least ten times. This chain links TRBV6-5 with TRBJ2-7; 9 bases are a match to TRBD2. Unmatched junction bases numbered 9, after V lost 2 bases and J lost 4 bases. The CDR3 totals 16 residues. Germline CDR1 MNHEY, CDR2 SVGAGI. The CDR3 DNA reads TGTGCCAGCAGTTACCCCTTAGCGGGAGAGGGGTACGAGCAGTACTTC. Amino acids: CASSYPLAGEGYEQYF.

This clonotype was seen ten or more times. The V call is TRBV5-4, the J call TRBJ1-1; 10 bases fit TRBD1. This CDR3 has 15 residues. J gave up 4 bases and V 7 bases, and 10 bases lay outside the gene matches. Germline V gene sequence: CDR1 SGHNT, CDR2 YYREEE (reference sequence). The CDR3 sequence is CASETGTGARTEAFF. The CDR3 bases are TGTGCCAGCGAAACCGGGACAGGGGCACGCACTGAAGCTTTCTTT.

On this clonotype: This may be a read error: a much more frequent sequence differs by one nucleotide. This CDR3 fails to terminate in the conserved phenylalanine or tryptophan, so it likely reflects a read error. The chain joins TRBV7-2 to TRBJ2-5, with 9 nucleotides matching TRBD1. Germline V lookup: CDR1 SGHTA, CDR2 FQGNSA. Unmatched junction bases numbered 3, after V lost 2 bases and J lost 5 bases. The CDR3 is made up of 14 amino acids. The DNA of the CDR3 is TGTGCCAGCAGCTTAAGGGACAGGGACGAGACCCAGTACTCC. Protein sequence: CASSLRDRDETQYS.

This clonotype was seen many times. This chain joins TRBV28 and TRBJ2-7; TRBD2 might be the D (6 bases). This CDR3 region has 13 residues. Between the trimmed V and J ends, which lost 3 bases and 6 bases, there was a span of 12 bases. Germline V CDR1 and CDR2: MDHEN, SYDVKM. The CDR3 loop is CASSFAGSGEQYF. Written as DNA, the CDR3 is TGTGCCAGCAGTTTTGCGGGATCCGGCGAGCAGTACTTC.

In its sample, this clonotype was seen many times. The chain has TRBV13 and TRBJ2-3; TRBD1 matches at 7 bases. Looked up from germline, CDR1 is PRHDT and CDR2 is FYEKMQ (reference sequence). The CDR3 contains 15 residues. V was clipped by 4 bases and J by 4 bases; unmatched bases: 8. The CDR3 DNA reads TGTGCCAGCAGCTCGGGGACAGCGCAGGCAGATACGCAGTATTTT. Translated: CASSSGTAQADTQYF.

In its sample, this clonotype was seen many times. The V call is TRBV29-1, the J call TRBJ2-5; no firm D call. This CDR3 contains 14 residues. Trimming removed 3 bases from V and 2 bases from J, with 13 bases in between. Per germline, CDR1 SQVTM and CDR2 ANQGSEA. Written as DNA, the CDR3 is TGCAGCGTTGAGGGTCCTGGGCCACAAGAGACCCAGTACTTC. Protein: CSVEGPGPQETQYF.

This chain joins TRBV14 and TRBJ2-1; a weak D match, TRBD2 (5 bases). Between the trimmed V and J ends, which lost 3 bases and 4 bases, there was a span of 13 bases. The V gene's germline CDR1 is SGHDN and CDR2 FVKESK. The CDR3 spans 15 residues. In nucleotides, the CDR3 is TGTGCCAGCAGCCAGTGGAAGCGGAGGTACAATGAGCAGTTCTTC. Its protein is CASSQWKRRYNEQFF. The entire variable domain, with the rest obtained from reference TRBV14 and TRBJ2-1, is as follows: EAGVTQFPSHSVIEKGQTVTLRCDPISGHDNLYWYRRVMGKEIKFLLHFVKESKQDESGMPNNRFLAERTGGTYSTLKVQPAELEDSGVYFCASSQWKRRYNEQFFGPGTRLTVL.

This chain uses TRBV11-2 with TRBJ2-2; no clear D gene. Germline CDR1 and CDR2: SGHAT and FQNNGV. Trimming took off 7 bases at V and 8 bases at J, with 11 bases between the two ends. This CDR3 is built from 12 residues. For the CDR3, the DNA is TGTGCCAGCATGTCCTCCCCGGGGGAGCTGTTTTTT. Amino acids: CASMSSPGELFF. The whole variable domain, remainder taken from reference TRBV11-2 and TRBJ2-2, is EAGVAQSPRYKIIEKRQSVAFWCNPISGHATLYWYQQILGQGPKLLIQFQNNGVVDDSQLPKDRFSAERLKGVDSTLKIQPAKLEDSAVYLCASMSSPGELFFGEGSRLTVL.

There are many counts of this clonotype. The rearrangement uses TRBV29-1 and TRBJ1-1; the D is unclear. V lost 3 bases and J 1 base, leaving 9 bases between the germline ends. The CDR3 covers 13 residues. Germline lookup yields CDR1 SQVTM and CDR2 ANQGSEA. DNA for the CDR3: TGCAGCGTTGAGGGTCTGGAGAACACTGAAGCTTTCTTT. Its translation is CSVEGLENTEAFF.

This clonotype appeared many times. This chain connects TRBV4-3 to TRBJ2-3; TRBD2 agrees at 9 bases. Losses at the gene ends were 0 bases for V and 3 bases for J; bases not matched to a gene: 19. CDR3 length: 21 amino acids. Germline V gives CDR1 LGHNA, CDR2 YSLEER. The chain's CDR3 is CASSQDFFSSGGTKSTDTQYF. CDR3 nucleotides: TGCGCCAGCAGCCAAGATTTTTTTTCAAGCGGGGGGACCAAATCAACAGATACGCAGTATTTT.

There are many counts of this clonotype. The CDR3 here is CASNEGAGNSPLHF. For the CDR3, the DNA is TGTGCCAGCAACGAAGGGGCAGGGAATTCACCCCTCCACTTT. J is TRBJ1-6 and V is TRBV9, with D possibly matching TRBD1 (5 bases). Germline V gives CDR1 SGDLS, CDR2 YYNGEE. The CDR3 runs to 14 residues. V gave up 6 bases and J gave up 7 bases, with 14 bases separating them.

Ten or more counts support this clonotype. V and J are TRBV20-1 and TRBJ1-5, with D hard to call. The CDR3 is 15 amino acids. Germline V gene sequence: CDR1 DFQATT, CDR2 SNEGSKA (reference sequence). Trimming took 0 bases from V and 1 from J, leaving 10 bases between them. CDR3 coding DNA: TGCAGTGCTAGAGATGCCCCCCTGAGCAATCAGCCCCAGCATTTT. This encodes CSARDAPLSNQPQHF.

As for this clonotype: With a much larger clone just one base away, this may be a read error. The chain carries TRBV6-5 and TRBJ2-3, with D possibly being TRBD2 (5 bases). CDR3 length: 12 amino acids. Looked up from germline, CDR1 is MNHEY and CDR2 is SVGAGI. The CDR3 here is CASSNWGDTRYF. The DNA for the CDR3 is TGTGCCAGCAGTAACTGGGGAGATACGCGGTATTTT.